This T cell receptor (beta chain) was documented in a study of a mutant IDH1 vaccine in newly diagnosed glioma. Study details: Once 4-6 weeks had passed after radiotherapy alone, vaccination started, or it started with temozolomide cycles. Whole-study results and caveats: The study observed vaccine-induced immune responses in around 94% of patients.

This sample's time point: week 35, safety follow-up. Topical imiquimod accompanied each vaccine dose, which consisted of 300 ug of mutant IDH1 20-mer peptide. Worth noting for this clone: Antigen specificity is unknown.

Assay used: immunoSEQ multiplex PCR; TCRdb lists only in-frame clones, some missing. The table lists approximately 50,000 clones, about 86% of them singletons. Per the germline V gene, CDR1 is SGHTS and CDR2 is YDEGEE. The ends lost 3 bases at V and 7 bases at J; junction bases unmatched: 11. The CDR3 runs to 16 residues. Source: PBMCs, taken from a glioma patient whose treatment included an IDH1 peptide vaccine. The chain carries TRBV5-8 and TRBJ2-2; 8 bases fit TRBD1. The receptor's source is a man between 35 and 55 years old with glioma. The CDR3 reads CASSWGQVYGIGELFF. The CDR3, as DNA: TGTGCCAGCAGCTGGGGACAGGTGTACGGGATCGGGGAGCTGTTTTTT. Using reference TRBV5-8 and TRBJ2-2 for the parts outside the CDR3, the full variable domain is EAGVTQSPTHLIKTRGQQATLRCSPISGHTSVYWYQQALGLGLQFLLWYDEGEERNRGNFPPRFSGRQFPNYSSELNVNALELEDSALYLCASSWGQVYGIGELFFGEGSRLTVL.